These 24 T cell receptor beta chains originate from one sample sequenced in a study of T-cell memory formation after mild COVID-19. TCRdb itself ran the 5' RACE reads through MiXCR, one entry per CDR3 protein. The repertoire holds under 35,000 distinct CDR3 sequences, around 16% seen once, with 1.4% in the top ten. Sequenced: PBMCs or a T cell subset sorted from them (not recorded which). All receptors come from an adult who had mild COVID-19 (a few samples of this study predate the infection). Cell type and time point are not known.

The chain couples TRBV20-1 to TRBJ1-4; D uncertain. The germline V gene encodes CDR1 DFQATT and CDR2 SNEGSKA (reference sequence). CDR3 length: 15 amino acids. Trimming pared 1 base from V and 3 bases from J, leaving 12 bases between. The CDR3 DNA reads as TGCAGTGCTAGAGTCACCGGGATGGCTAATGAAAAACTGTTTTTT. Protein: CSARVTGMANEKLFF.

Ten or more counts support this clonotype. The chain recombines TRBV7-9 with TRBJ1-1; 10 nucleotides line up with TRBD1. Germline V gene sequence: CDR1 SEHNR, CDR2 FQNEAQ (reference sequence). Losses at the gene ends were 3 bases for V and 1 base for J; bases not matched to a gene: 11. This CDR3 is built from 18 residues. This CDR3 reads CASSFRGTGEASNTEAFF. CDR3 sequence (DNA): TGTGCCAGCAGCTTTAGAGGGACAGGGGAGGCCTCGAACACTGAAGCTTTCTTT.

The rearrangement uses TRBV5-6 and TRBJ1-1; D ambiguous. Trimming removed 3 bases from V and 5 bases from J, with 8 bases in between. The CDR3 extends over 12 amino acids. In germline, CDR1 is SGHDT, CDR2 YYEEEE. The DNA of the CDR3 is TGTGCCAGCAGCTCCGGAGGGACTGAAGCTTTCTTT. Translated, it gives CASSSGGTEAFF.

This clonotype was counted only a few times. The V and J genes are TRBV19 and TRBJ1-6; TRBD1 might be the D (5 bases). Per germline, CDR1 LNHDA and CDR2 SQIVND (reference sequence). The CDR3 covers 14 residues. V lost 5 bases, J lost 10 bases, and 15 bases lay in between. CDR3 amino acids: CASSPTSGVSPLHF. CDR3 sequence (DNA): TGTGCCAGTAGTCCAACATCGGGGGTATCACCCCTCCACTTT.

This clonotype appeared many times. The chain is built from TRBV19 and TRBJ1-1, with 7 bases identical to TRBD1. The CDR3 sequence is 14 residues long. The germline gives CDR1 LNHDA, CDR2 SQIVND (reference sequence). The ends lost 6 bases at V and 1 base at J; junction bases unmatched: 5. The CDR3, as DNA: TGTGCCAGTAGCAAACAGGGGAGGAACACTGAAGCTTTCTTT. Its translation: CASSKQGRNTEAFF.

This clonotype has at least ten counts. The chain joins TRBV6-6 to TRBJ2-7; TRBD2 is a possible D gene (6 bases). V was pared by 6 bases and J by 6 bases, with 18 bases between. Germline CDR1 is MNHNY and CDR2 is SVGAGI (reference sequence). This CDR3 has 14 residues. In DNA, the CDR3 is TGTGCCAGCAGCCACGGAGGGACGCTAAGCGAGCAGTACTTC. Encoded protein: CASSHGGTLSEQYF.

This clonotype occurred many times. This chain links TRBV4-3 with TRBJ2-3; the D gene is possibly TRBD2 (6 bases). This CDR3 has 15 residues. Trimming removed 3 bases at V and 3 bases at J, with 13 bases between. CDR1 LGHNA and CDR2 YSLEER come from the germline V gene. The CDR3 here is CASSQGRTMTDTQYF. In DNA, the CDR3 is TGCGCCAGCAGCCAGGGCAGGACTATGACAGATACGCAGTATTTT.

This clonotype was seen many times. The chain employs TRBV6-6 and TRBJ1-1; D is unclear. The CDR3 contains 13 residues. Germline assignment: CDR1 MNHNY and CDR2 SVGAGI (reference sequence). V was shortened by 4 bases and J by 1 base, with 7 bases between the two germline ends. The DNA for the CDR3 is TGTGCCAGCAGTTGGACGGCGAACACTGAAGCTTTCTTT. This gives the protein CASSWTANTEAFF.

At least ten counts were recorded for this clonotype. The chain links TRBV5-4 to TRBJ1-1, with D tentatively TRBD1 (6 bases). Germline V CDR1 and CDR2: SGHNT, YYREEE (reference sequence). Trimming cost V 3 bases and J 0 bases, with 15 bases left between them. There are 16 residues in the CDR3. CDR3 protein: CASSSADRNMNTEAFF. In DNA form, the CDR3 reads TGTGCCAGCAGCTCCGCGGACAGAAACATGAACACTGAAGCTTTCTTT.

The table lists this clonotype with many counts. The genes are TRBV5-1 and TRBJ2-7, with D perhaps matching TRBD1 (6 bases). Germline CDR1 and CDR2: SGHRS and YFSETQ. The CDR3 is made up of 15 amino acids. V was trimmed by 4 bases and J by 1 base, leaving 15 bases between them. Here the CDR3 reads CASSPEGQRSYEQYF. Here the CDR3 DNA reads TGCGCCAGCAGCCCCGAAGGACAGAGGTCCTACGAGCAGTACTTC.

This chain uses TRBV11-2 with TRBJ1-1; D is unresolved. CDR1 is SGHAT and CDR2 is FQNNGV in the germline V gene. V was trimmed by 0 bases and J by 5 bases, leaving 13 bases between them. The CDR3 runs to 15 residues. CDR3 DNA sequence: TGTGCCAGCAGCTTAGATCGCACGGGGTGGACTGAAGCTTTCTTT. It yields the protein CASSLDRTGWTEAFF.

At least ten counts were recorded for this clonotype. The chain links TRBV12-3 or TRBV12-4 to TRBJ1-2; 9 bases line up with TRBD1. The CDR3 totals 12 residues. Trimming cost V 7 bases and J 7 bases; bases outside gene matches: 4. CDR3 region: CASTLTGGGYTF. CDR3 in DNA: TGTGCCAGCACTCTGACAGGGGGTGGCTACACCTTC.

This clonotype was seen at least ten times. In DNA, the CDR3 is TGTGCCAGCTCACCAAGCGGAACGGGTGAGCAGTTCTTC. It translates to CASSPSGTGEQFF. The genes are TRBV18 and TRBJ2-1; a weak D match, TRBD2 (5 bases). The length of the CDR3 is 13 residues. Trimming shortened V by 2 bases and J by 9 bases, and 11 bases separated the two germline ends. The germline gives CDR1 KGHSH, CDR2 LQKENI.

This sequence joins TRBV6-5 and TRBJ2-7; TRBD2 is a possible D gene (6 bases). The germline V and J ends were trimmed by 0 bases and 2 bases, with 14 bases remaining between them. In germline, CDR1 is MNHEY, CDR2 SVGAGI. This CDR3 contains 16 residues. CDR3 protein: CASSYSFPGLPYEQYF. The CDR3 DNA follows: TGTGCCAGCAGTTACTCTTTCCCGGGACTCCCCTACGAGCAGTACTTC.

Only a few counts were recorded for this clonotype. The rearrangement links TRBV12-3 or TRBV12-4 to TRBJ2-5; 15 nucleotides align to TRBD2. The length of the CDR3 is 17 residues. Losses at the gene ends were 1 base for V and 2 bases for J; bases not matched to a gene: 2. The CDR3 reads CASSLGGLAGGQETQYF. The CDR3 DNA sequence: TGTGCCAGCAGTTTAGGGGGACTAGCGGGAGGACAAGAGACCCAGTACTTC.

Points on this clonotype: A junction end diverges from the germline sequence, so it may reflect a read error. V usage is TRBV4-1 and J usage is TRBJ2-1; 9 bases match TRBD2. The CDR3 has 16 residues. In germline, CDR1 is MGHRA, CDR2 YSYEKL. CDR3 bases: TGCGCCAGCAGCCAATCTTCTAGCGGGACCTACAATGGGCAGTTCTTC. Protein product: CASSQSSSGTYNGQFF.

This clonotype was observed many times. The V and J genes are TRBV7-7 and TRBJ2-3; a possible D gene is TRBD2 (5 bases). CDR3 size: 14 residues. The V and J ends lost 2 bases and 5 bases respectively, with 11 bases between them. CDR1 is SSHAT and CDR2 is FNYEAQ in the germline V gene (reference sequence). CDR3: CASSLRGLVDTQYF. In DNA form, the CDR3 reads TGTGCCAGCAGCTTACGAGGACTTGTAGATACGCAGTATTTT.

This clonotype is termed medium-sized (0.01 to 0.1%). The chain carries TRBV7-6 and TRBJ1-1, with 8 bases that match TRBD1. The CDR3 contains 15 residues. Trimming at V came to 1 base and at J to 1 base, leaving 2 bases not matched to a gene. Per the germline V gene, CDR1 is SGHVS and CDR2 is FNYEAQ. This CDR3 is CASSLGQGWNTEAFF. CDR3 bases: TGTGCCAGCAGCTTAGGACAGGGGTGGAACACTGAAGCTTTCTTT.

This clonotype was seen repeatedly, ten times or more. V and J are TRBV5-1 and TRBJ2-1; 9 bases are a match to TRBD1. CDR3 length equals 13 residues. The trim removed 4 bases at V and 9 bases at J, leaving 5 bases unmatched. Germline V gene data show CDR1 as SGHRS and CDR2 as YFSETQ. CDR3 in amino acids: CASSATGGGEQFF. The CDR3, as DNA: TGCGCCAGCAGCGCGACAGGGGGGGGTGAGCAGTTCTTC. The whole variable domain, filled in from reference TRBV5-1 and TRBJ2-1, reads KAGVTQTPRYLIKTRGQQVTLSCSPISGHRSVSWYQQTPGQGLQFLFEYFSETQRNKGNFPGRFSGRQFSNSRSEMNVSTLELGDSALYLCASSATGGGEQFFGPGTRLTVL.

There are many counts of this clonotype. J is TRBJ1-2 and V is TRBV9; no clear D gene. The CDR3 totals 13 residues. The V end was cut by 3 bases, the J end by 8 bases, with 14 bases between. CDR1 is SGDLS, CDR2 YYNGEE, per germline. The CDR3 is CASSADSLGGYTF. The CDR3 DNA reads TGTGCCAGCAGCGCGGACTCCCTGGGGGGCTACACCTTC.

In this sample, this clonotype turned up many times. The chain joins TRBV7-6 to TRBJ2-1; TRBD2 agrees at 7 bases. Germline loops: CDR1 SGHVS, CDR2 FNYEAQ. After removal of 5 bases from V and 0 bases from J, the junction contained 7 bases not matched to a gene. The CDR3 covers 16 residues. This chain's CDR3 is CASSLTSASSYNEQFF. The CDR3 DNA is TGTGCCAGCAGCCTCACTAGCGCTAGCTCCTACAATGAGCAGTTCTTC.

This clonotype was observed at least ten times. The gene calls are TRBV20-1 and TRBJ1-1; 9 nucleotides line up with TRBD1. This CDR3 has 15 amino acids. With V trimmed by 3 bases and J by 4 bases, 9 bases remained unmatched. Germline CDR1 is DFQATT and CDR2 is SNEGSKA (reference sequence). CDR3 sequence reads: CSASYARQGGTEAFF. CDR3 DNA: TGCAGTGCTAGTTACGCTCGACAGGGGGGCACTGAAGCTTTCTTT.

This clonotype has ten or more counts. The chain is built from TRBV10-3 and TRBJ1-4; D is possibly TRBD1 (6 bases). V was pared by 3 bases and J by 8 bases, with 25 bases between. Germline assignment: CDR1 ENHRY and CDR2 SYGVKD. The CDR3 has 18 amino acids. The CDR3 coding sequence is TGTGCCATCAGTGAAGCGCCCGGAGGACAGCCGAGTGGAGAAAAACTGTTTTTT. Protein product: CAISEAPGGQPSGEKLFF.

This clonotype was counted a few times. The J gene is TRBJ1-3, the V gene TRBV27; the match to TRBD1 covers 9 bases. CDR1 is MNHEY, CDR2 SMNVEV, per germline (reference sequence). The CDR3 length is 18 residues. Unmatched junction bases numbered 12, after V lost 5 bases and J lost 1 base. CDR3 region: CASSPYPRGQGSGNTIYF. CDR3 coding DNA: TGTGCCAGCAGTCCCTACCCTAGGGGACAGGGTTCTGGAAACACCATATATTTT.